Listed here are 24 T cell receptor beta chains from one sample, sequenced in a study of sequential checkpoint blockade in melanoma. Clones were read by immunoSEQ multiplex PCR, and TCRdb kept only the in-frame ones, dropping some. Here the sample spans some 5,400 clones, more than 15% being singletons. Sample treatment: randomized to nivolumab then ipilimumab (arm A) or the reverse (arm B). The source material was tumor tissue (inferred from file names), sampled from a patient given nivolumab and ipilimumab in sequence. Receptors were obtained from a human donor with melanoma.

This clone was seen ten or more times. The CDR3 here is CASSLLSAGIPNQPQHF. Here the CDR3 DNA reads TGTGCCAGCAGCTTATTGTCCGCAGGGATCCCAAATCAGCCCCAGCATTTT. The rearrangement uses TRBV11-3 and TRBJ1-5; a weak D match, TRBD1 (5 bases). Trimming removed 2 bases from V and 4 bases from J, with 18 bases in between. The CDR3 loop spans 17 amino acids. CDR1 SGHNT and CDR2 YENEEA come from the germline V gene.

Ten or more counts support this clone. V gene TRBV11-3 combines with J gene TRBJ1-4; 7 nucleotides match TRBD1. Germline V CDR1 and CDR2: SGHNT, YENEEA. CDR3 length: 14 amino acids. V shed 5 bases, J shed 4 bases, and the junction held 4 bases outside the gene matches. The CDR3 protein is CASSRDRHNEKLFF. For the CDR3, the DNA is TGTGCCAGCAGCCGGGACAGACATAATGAAAAACTGTTTTTT.

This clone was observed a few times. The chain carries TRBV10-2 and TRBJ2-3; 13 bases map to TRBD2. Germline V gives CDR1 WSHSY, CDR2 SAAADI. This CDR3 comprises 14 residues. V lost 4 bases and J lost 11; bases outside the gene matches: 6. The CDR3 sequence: CASSATSGGGGQYF. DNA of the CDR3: TGCGCCAGCAGTGCTACTAGCGGGGGGGGAGGGCAGTATTTT.

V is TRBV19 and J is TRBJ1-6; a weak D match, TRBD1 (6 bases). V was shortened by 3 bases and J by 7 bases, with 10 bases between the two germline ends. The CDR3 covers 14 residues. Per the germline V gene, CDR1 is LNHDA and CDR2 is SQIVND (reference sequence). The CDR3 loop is CASSIGTQNSPLHF. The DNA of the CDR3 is TGTGCCAGTAGTATCGGGACACAGAATTCACCCCTCCACTTT. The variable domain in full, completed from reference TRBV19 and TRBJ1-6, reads DGGITQSPKYLFRKEGQNVTLSCEQNLNHDAMYWYRQDPGQGLRLIYYSQIVNDFQKGDIAEGYSVSREKKESFPLTVTSAQKNPTAFYLCASSIGTQNSPLHFGNGTRLTVT.

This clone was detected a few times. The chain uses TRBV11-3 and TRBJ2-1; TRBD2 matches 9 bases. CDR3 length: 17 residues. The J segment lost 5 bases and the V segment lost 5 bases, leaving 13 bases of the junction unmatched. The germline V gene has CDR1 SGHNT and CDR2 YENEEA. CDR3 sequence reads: CASSPRGLAGINNEQFF. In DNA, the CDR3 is TGTGCCAGCAGCCCAAGGGGTCTAGCGGGGATAAACAATGAGCAGTTCTTC.

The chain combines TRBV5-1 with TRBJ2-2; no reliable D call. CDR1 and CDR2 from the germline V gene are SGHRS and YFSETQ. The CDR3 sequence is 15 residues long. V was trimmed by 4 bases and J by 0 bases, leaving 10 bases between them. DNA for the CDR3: TGCGCCAGCAGCCAGGATGGCCCGAACACCGGGGAGCTGTTTTTT. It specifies CASSQDGPNTGELFF.

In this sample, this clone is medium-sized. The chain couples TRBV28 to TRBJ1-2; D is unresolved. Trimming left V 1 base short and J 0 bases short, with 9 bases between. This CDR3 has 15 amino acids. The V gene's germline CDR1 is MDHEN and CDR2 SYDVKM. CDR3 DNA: TGTGCCAGCAGTTTATTCCCATACTCTAACTATGGCTACACCTTC. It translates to CASSLFPYSNYGYTF.

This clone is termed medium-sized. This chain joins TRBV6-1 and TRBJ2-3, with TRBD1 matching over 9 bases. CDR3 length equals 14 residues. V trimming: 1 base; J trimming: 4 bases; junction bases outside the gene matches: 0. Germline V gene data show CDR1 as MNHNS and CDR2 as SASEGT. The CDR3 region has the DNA TGTGCCAGCAGTGAAGGACAGGGGGCAGATACGCAGTATTTT. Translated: CASSEGQGADTQYF.

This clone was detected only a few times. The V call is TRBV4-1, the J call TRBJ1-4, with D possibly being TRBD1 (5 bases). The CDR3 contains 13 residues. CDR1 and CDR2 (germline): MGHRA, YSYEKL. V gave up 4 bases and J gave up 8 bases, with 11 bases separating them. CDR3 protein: CASSPRGAEKLFF. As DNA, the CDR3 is TGCGCCAGCAGCCCCCGTGGGGCCGAAAAACTGTTTTTT.

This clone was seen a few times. CDR3 sequence (DNA): TGTGCCAGCAGCCCCCAGAGCTCCTACGAGCAGTACTTC. It is translated as CASSPQSSYEQYF. This chain links TRBV28 with TRBJ2-7; D gene uncertain. CDR3 size: 13 residues. Between the trimmed V and J ends, which lost 6 bases and 0 bases, there was a span of 9 bases. In germline, CDR1 is MDHEN, CDR2 SYDVKM. The full variable domain, completed using reference TRBV28 and TRBJ2-7, is DVKVTQSSRYLVKRTGEKVFLECVQDMDHENMFWYRQDPGLGLRLIYFSYDVKMKEKGDIPEGYSVSREKKERFSLILESASTNQTSMYLCASSPQSSYEQYFGPGTRLTVT.

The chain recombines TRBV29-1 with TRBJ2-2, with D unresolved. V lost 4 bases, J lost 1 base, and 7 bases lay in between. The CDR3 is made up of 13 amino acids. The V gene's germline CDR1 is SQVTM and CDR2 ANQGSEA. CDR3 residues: CSVALVNTGELFF. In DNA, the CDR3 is TGCAGCGTTGCCCTGGTGAACACCGGGGAGCTGTTTTTT.

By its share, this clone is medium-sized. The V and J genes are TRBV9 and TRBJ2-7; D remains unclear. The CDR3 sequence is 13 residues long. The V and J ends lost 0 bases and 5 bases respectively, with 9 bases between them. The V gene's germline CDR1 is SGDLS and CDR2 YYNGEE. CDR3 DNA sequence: TGTGCCAGCAGCGTAGGGGCTAAGGACGAGCAGTACTTC. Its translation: CASSVGAKDEQYF.

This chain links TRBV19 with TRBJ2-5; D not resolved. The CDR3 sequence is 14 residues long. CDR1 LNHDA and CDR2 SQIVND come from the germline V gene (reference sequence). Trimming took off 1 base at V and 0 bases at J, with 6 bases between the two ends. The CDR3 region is CASSIVTDQETQYF. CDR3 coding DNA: TGTGCCAGTAGTATAGTTACAGACCAAGAGACCCAGTACTTC.

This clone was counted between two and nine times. The CDR3 here is CAWSGDRDGYTF. The CDR3 DNA is TGTGCCTGGAGTGGGGACAGGGATGGCTACACCTTC. The J gene is TRBJ1-2, the V gene TRBV30, with TRBD1 matching 9 bases. Germline V lookup: CDR1 GTSNPN, CDR2 SVGIG (reference sequence). This CDR3 comprises 12 residues. Trimming at V came to 1 base and at J to 6 bases, leaving 0 bases not matched to a gene. Full variable domain (outside the CDR3, taken from reference TRBV30 and TRBJ1-2): SQTIHQWPATLVQPVGSPLSLECTVEGTSNPNLYWYRQAAGRGLQLLFYSVGIGQISSEVPQNLSASRPQDRQFILSSKKLLLSDSGFYLCAWSGDRDGYTFGSGTRLTVV.

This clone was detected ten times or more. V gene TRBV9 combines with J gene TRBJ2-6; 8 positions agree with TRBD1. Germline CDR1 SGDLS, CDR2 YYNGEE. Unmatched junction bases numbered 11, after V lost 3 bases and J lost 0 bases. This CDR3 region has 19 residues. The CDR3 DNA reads TGTGCCAGCAGCGGAAAGGGAGGACAGGGTTTCTCTGGGGCCAACGTCCTGACTTTC. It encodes CASSGKGGQGFSGANVLTF.

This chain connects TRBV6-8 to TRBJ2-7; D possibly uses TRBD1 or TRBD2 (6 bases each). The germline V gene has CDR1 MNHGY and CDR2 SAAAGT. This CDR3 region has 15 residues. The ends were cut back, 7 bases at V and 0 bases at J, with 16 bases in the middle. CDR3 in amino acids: CASIHGGSSSYEQYF. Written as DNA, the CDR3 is TGTGCCAGCATCCACGGGGGCTCGAGCTCCTACGAGCAGTACTTC.

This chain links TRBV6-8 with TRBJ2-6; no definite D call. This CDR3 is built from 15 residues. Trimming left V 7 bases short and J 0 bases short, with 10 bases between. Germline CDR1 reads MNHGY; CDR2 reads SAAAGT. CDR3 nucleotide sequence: TGTGCCAGCAAATTAAAGTACTCTGGGGCCAACGTCCTGACTTTC. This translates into CASKLKYSGANVLTF.

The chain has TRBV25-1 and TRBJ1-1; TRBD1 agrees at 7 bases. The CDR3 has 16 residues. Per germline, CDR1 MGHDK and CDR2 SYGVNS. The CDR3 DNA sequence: TGTGCGACCAGGGGGGAGGGGCTCTGGATGAACACTGAAGCTTTCTTT. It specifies CATRGEGLWMNTEAFF.

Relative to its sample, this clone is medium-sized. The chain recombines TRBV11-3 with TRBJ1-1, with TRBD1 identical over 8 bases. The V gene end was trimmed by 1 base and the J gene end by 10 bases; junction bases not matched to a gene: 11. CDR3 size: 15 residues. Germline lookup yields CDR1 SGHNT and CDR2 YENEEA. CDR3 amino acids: CASSLVGDRGLRAFF. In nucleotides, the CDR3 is TGTGCCAGCAGCTTAGTTGGTGACAGGGGATTGCGAGCTTTCTTT.

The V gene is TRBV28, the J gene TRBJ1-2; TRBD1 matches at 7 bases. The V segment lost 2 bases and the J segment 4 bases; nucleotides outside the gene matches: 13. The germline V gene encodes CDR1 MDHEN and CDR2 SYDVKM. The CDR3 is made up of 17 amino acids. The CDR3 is CASSLRAGGGTGYGYTF. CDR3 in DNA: TGTGCCAGCAGTTTAAGGGCAGGGGGTGGAACGGGCTATGGCTACACCTTC.

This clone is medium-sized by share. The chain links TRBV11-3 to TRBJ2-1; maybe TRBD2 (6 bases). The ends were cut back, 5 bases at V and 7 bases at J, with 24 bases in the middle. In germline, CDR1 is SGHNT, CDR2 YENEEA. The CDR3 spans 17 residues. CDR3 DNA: TGTGCCAGCAGCCTGCAGTCTGGGGGAGCGGGTTATAATGAGCAGTTCTTC. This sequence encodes CASSLQSGGAGYNEQFF. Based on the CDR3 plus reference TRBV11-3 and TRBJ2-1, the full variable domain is EAGVVQSPRYKIIEKKQPVAFWCNPISGHNTLYWYLQNLGQGPELLIRYENEEAVDDSQLPKDRFSAERLKGVDSTLKIQPAELGDSAVYLCASSLQSGGAGYNEQFFGPGTRLTVL.

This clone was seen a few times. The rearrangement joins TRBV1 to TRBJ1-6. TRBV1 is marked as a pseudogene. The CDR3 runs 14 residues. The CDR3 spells CASSQDDRYSPLHF. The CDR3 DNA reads TGCGCCAGCAGCCAAGATGATAGGTATTCACCCCTCCACTTT.

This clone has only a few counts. CDR3 in DNA: TGTGCCAGCAGTGAAGTAAGAGGTCAGGTGACACGGAAAGAGACCCAGTACTTC. Protein sequence: CASSEVRGQVTRKETQYF. This sequence joins TRBV2 and TRBJ2-5; D is unclear. V gave up 1 base and J gave up 3 bases, with 21 bases separating them. The CDR3 is made up of 18 amino acids. Germline CDR1 reads SNHLY; CDR2 reads FYNNEI.

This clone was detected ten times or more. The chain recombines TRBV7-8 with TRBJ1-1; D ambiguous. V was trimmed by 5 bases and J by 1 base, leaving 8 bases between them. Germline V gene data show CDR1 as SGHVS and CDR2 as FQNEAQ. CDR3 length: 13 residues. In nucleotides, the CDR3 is TGTGCCAGCAGCACCAACAGGAACACTGAAGCTTTCTTT. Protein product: CASSTNRNTEAFF.